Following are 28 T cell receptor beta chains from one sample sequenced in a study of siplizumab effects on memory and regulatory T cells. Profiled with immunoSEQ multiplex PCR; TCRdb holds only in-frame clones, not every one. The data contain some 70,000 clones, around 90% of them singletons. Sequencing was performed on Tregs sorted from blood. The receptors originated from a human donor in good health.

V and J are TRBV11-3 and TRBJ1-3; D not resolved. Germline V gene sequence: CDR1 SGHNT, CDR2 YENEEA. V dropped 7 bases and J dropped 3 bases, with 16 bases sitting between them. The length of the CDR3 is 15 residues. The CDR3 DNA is TGTGCCAGCACCGATCGAAAGAACCTTGGAAACACCATATATTTT. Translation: CASTDRKNLGNTIYF.

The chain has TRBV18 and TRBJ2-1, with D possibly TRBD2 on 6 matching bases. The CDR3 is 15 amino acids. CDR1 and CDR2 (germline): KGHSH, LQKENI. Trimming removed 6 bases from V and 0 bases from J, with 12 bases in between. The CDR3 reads CASSRGVVSYNEQFF. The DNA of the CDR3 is TGTGCCAGCTCCCGCGGGGTAGTCTCCTACAATGAGCAGTTCTTC.

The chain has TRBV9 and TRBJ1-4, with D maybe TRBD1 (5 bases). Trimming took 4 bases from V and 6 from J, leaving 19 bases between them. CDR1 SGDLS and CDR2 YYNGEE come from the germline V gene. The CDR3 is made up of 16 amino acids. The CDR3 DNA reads TGTGCCAGCAGCCCCCGATTTACAGGTGGACATGAAAAACTGTTTTTT. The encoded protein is CASSPRFTGGHEKLFF. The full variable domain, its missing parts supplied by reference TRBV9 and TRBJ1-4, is DSGVTQTPKHLITATGQRVTLRCSPRSGDLSVYWYQQSLDQGLQFLIQYYNGEERAKGNILERFSAQQFPDLHSELNLSSLELGDSALYFCASSPRFTGGHEKLFFGSGTQLSVL.

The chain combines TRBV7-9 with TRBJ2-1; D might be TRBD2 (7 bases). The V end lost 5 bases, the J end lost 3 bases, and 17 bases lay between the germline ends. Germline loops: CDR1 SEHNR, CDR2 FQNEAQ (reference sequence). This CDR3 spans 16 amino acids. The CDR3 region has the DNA TGTGCCAGCAGCCCCCTTCGGGGGGCCAACTACAATGAGCAGTTCTTC. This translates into CASSPLRGANYNEQFF.

The CDR3 DNA is TGTGCCAGCAGCTTCAGGCAGGTCACAGATACGCAGTATTTT. Its translation: CASSFRQVTDTQYF. This chain connects TRBV5-4 to TRBJ2-3; D unclear. The CDR3 is 14 amino acids. Germline V gene sequence: CDR1 SGHNT, CDR2 YYREEE (reference sequence). Deletions cut 2 bases from V and 2 bases from J, with 9 bases between.

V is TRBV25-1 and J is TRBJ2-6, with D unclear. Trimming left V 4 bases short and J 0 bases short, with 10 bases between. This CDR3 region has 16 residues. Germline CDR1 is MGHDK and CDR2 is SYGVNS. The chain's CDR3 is CASSVSGLSGANVLTF. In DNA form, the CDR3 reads TGTGCCAGCAGTGTATCCGGCCTCTCTGGGGCCAACGTCCTGACTTTC.

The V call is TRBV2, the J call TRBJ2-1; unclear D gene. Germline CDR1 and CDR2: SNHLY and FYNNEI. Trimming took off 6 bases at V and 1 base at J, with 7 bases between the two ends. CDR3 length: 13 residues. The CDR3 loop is CASRPRSYNEQFF. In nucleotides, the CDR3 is TGTGCCAGCAGGCCCCGGTCCTACAATGAGCAGTTCTTC.

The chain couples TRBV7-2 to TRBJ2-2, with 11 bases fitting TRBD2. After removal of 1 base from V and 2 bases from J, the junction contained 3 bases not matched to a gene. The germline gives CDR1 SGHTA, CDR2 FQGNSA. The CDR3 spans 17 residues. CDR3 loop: CASSLDGTSGNTGELFF. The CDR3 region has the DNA TGTGCCAGCAGCTTAGACGGGACTAGCGGTAACACCGGGGAGCTGTTTTTT.

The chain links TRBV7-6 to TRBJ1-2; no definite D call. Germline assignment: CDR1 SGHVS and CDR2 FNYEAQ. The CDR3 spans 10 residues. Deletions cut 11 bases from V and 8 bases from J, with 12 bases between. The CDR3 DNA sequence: TGTGCCCCAAGCCGAGAAGGCTACACCTTC. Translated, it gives CAPSREGYTF.

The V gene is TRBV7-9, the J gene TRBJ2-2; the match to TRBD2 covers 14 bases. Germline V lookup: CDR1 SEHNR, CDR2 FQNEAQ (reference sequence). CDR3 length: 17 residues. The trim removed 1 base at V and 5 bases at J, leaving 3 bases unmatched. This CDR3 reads CASSLGTSGRSTGELFF. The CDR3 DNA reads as TGTGCCAGCAGCTTAGGGACTAGCGGGAGGAGTACCGGGGAGCTGTTTTTT.

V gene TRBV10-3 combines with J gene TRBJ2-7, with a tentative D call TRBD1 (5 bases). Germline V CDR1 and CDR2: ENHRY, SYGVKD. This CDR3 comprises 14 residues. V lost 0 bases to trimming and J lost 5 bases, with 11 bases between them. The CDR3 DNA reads TGTGCCATCAGTGAGTCTAGACAGAGCCACGAGCAGTACTTC. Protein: CAISESRQSHEQYF.

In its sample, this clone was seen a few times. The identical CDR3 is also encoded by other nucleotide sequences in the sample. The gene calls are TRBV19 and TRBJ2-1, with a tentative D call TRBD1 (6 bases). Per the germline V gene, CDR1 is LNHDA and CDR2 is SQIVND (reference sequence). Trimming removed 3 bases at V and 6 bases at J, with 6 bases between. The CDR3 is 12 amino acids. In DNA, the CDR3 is TGTGCCAGTAGTATCAGGGGCAATGAGCAGTTCTTC. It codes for CASSIRGNEQFF.

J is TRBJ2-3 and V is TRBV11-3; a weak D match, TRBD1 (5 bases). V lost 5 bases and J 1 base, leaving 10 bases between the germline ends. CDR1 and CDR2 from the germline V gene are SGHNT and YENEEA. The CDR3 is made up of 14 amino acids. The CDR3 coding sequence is TGTGCCAGCAGCATACTGACAGGCACAGATACGCAGTATTTT. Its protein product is CASSILTGTDTQYF.

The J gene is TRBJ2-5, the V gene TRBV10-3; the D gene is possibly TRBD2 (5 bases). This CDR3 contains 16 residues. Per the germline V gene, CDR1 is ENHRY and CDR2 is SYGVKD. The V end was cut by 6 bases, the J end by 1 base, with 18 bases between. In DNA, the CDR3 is TGTGCCATCAGCCCTGGAGGTTTCGCATCCCAAGAGACCCAGTACTTC. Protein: CAISPGGFASQETQYF.

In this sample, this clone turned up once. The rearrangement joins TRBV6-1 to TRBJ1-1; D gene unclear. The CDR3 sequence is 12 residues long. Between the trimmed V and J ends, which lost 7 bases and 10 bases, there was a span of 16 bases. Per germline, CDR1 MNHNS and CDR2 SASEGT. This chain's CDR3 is CASNGPIRRAFF. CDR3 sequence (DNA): TGTGCCAGCAACGGACCTATACGACGAGCTTTCTTT.

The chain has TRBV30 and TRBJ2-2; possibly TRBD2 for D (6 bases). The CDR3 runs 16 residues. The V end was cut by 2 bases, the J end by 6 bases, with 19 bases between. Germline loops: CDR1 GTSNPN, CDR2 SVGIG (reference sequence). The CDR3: CAWSPYGGTSPGELFF. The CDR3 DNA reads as TGTGCCTGGAGTCCCTACGGGGGTACGTCCCCCGGGGAGCTGTTTTTT.

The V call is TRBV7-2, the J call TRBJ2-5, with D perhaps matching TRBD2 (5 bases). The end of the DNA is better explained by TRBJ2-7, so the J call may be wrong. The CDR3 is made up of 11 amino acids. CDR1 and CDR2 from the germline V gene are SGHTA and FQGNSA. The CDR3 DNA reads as TGTGCCAGCAGCCGGGACTACGAGCAGTACTTC. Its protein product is CASSRDYEQYF.

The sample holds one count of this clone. CDR3 region: CASSLAIRARNTEAFF. The CDR3 DNA follows: TGTGCCAGCAGCTTAGCGATCAGGGCCCGGAACACTGAAGCTTTCTTT. The genes are TRBV7-9 and TRBJ1-1; TRBD1 might be the D (5 bases). The CDR3 totals 16 residues. The germline V gene encodes CDR1 SEHNR and CDR2 FQNEAQ (reference sequence). Between the trimmed V and J ends, which lost 0 bases and 1 base, there was a span of 12 bases.

CDR3 in amino acids: CASSLPFTDTQYF. The CDR3 DNA is TGTGCCAGCAGCTTACCCTTCACAGATACGCAGTATTTT. The gene calls are TRBV11-3 and TRBJ2-3; D call uncertain. The CDR3 totals 13 residues. Germline assignment: CDR1 SGHNT and CDR2 YENEEA. Trimming removed 2 bases from V and 2 bases from J, with 5 bases in between.

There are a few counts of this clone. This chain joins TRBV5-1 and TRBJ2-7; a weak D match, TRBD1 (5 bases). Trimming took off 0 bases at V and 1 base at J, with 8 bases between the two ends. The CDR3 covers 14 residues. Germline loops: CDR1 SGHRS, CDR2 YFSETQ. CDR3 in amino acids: CASSLVTGSYEQYF. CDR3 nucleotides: TGCGCCAGCAGCTTGGTAACAGGATCCTACGAGCAGTACTTC. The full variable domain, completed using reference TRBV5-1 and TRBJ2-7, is KAGVTQTPRYLIKTRGQQVTLSCSPISGHRSVSWYQQTPGQGLQFLFEYFSETQRNKGNFPGRFSGRQFSNSRSEMNVSTLELGDSALYLCASSLVTGSYEQYFGPGTRLTVT.

The CDR3 DNA sequence: TGTGCCAGCAGCCAAGGGCTACTAGCGCGGGGTGAGCAGTTCTTC. Its protein is CASSQGLLARGEQFF. The gene calls are TRBV4-2 and TRBJ2-1; 7 bases align to TRBD2. V shed 1 base and J 9 bases; nucleotides not matched to a gene: 9. This CDR3 is built from 15 residues. Germline V gene data show CDR1 as LGHNA and CDR2 as YNFKEQ.

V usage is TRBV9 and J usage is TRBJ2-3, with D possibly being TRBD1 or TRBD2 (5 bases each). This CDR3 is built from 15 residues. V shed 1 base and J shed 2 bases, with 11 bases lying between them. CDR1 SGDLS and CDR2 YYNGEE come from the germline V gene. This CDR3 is CASSVRGANTDTQYF. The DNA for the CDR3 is TGTGCCAGCAGCGTAAGGGGAGCGAACACAGATACGCAGTATTTT.

The CDR3 region is CASSLMSNTGELFF. The DNA of the CDR3 is TGTGCCAGCAGCTTAATGTCGAACACCGGGGAGCTGTTTTTT. The chain combines TRBV11-3 with TRBJ2-2; no clear D gene. Germline-derived CDR1 and CDR2 are SGHNT and YENEEA. The CDR3 runs to 14 residues. Trimming removed 2 bases at V and 0 bases at J, with 4 bases between.

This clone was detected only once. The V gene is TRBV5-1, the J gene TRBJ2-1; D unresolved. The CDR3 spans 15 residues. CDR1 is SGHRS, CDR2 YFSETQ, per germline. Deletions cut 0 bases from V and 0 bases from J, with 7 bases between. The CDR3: CASSLVESSYNEQFF. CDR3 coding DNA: TGCGCCAGCAGCTTGGTGGAGAGCTCCTACAATGAGCAGTTCTTC.

The CDR3 DNA is TGTGCCATCAGGGGAACAGATACGCAGTATTTT. As protein: CAIRGTDTQYF. The gene calls are TRBV10-3 and TRBJ2-3; no definite D call. The germline CDR1 and CDR2 sequences are ENHRY and SYGVKD. CDR3 length: 11 residues. Trimming stripped 6 bases from V and 3 bases from J, with 4 bases between.

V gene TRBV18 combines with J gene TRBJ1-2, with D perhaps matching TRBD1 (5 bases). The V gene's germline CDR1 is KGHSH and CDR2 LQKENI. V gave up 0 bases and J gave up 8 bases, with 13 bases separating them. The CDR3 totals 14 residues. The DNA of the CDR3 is TGTGCCAGCTCACCACCTGGGGGGGTAGGAGGCTACACCTTC. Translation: CASSPPGGVGGYTF.

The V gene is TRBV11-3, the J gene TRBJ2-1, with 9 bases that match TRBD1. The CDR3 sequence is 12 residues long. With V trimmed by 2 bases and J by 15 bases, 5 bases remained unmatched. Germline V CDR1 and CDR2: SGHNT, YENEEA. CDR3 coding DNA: TGTGCCAGCAGCTTAACCGGGACAGGGCTGTTCTTC. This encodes CASSLTGTGLFF.

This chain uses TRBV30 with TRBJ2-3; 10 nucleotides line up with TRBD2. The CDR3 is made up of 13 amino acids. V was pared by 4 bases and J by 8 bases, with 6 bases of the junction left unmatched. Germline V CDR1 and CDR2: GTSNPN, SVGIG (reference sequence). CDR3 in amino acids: CAWTSGSSVTQYF. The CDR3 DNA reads TGTGCCTGGACTAGCGGGAGTTCGGTTACGCAGTATTTT.